These T cell receptor beta chains were read from a single sample in a study of beta chain features in type 1 diabetes. TCRdb's copy holds only in-frame clones and misses some; the assay was immunoSEQ multiplex PCR. The profile shows 250,000 or so clones, about a fifth of them singletons. Input material: naive CD4+ T cells from blood. The origin of the receptors is a woman between 35 and 50 years old with type 1 diabetes. The CDR3 runs from the conserved cysteine through the conserved F or W. A D gene is named only where the DNA matches it firmly. The size field is filled for only some rows; it gives once, few, many or a size class.

TRBV7-3	few	TRBJ2-2	TRBD2	TGTGCCAGCAGGGGGCCAACTAGCGGAGCACCAGGGGAGCTGTTTTTT	CASRGPTSGAPGELFF
TRBV6-5	.	TRBJ2-1	.	TGTGCCAGCAGCCGAGGGAGGGACAGGTTTAATGAGCAGTTCTTC	CASSRGRDRFNEQFF
TRBV28	few	TRBJ2-7	TRBD2	TGTGCCAGCAGTATTGGGACTAGCGGACTTAGCTCCTACGAGCAGTACTTC	CASSIGTSGLSSYEQYF
TRBV11-2	.	TRBJ2-5	.	TGTGCCAGCAGTTCGGAGGAGGGGGCTAGAGAGACCCAGTACTTC	CASSSEEGARETQYF
TRBV6-5	few	TRBJ2-5	.	TGTGCCTCCGCGGGTCCGAGAAACCAAGAGACCCAGTACTTC	CASAGPRNQETQYF
TRBV2	.	TRBJ1-4	TRBD1	TGTGCCAGCAGTCTCGGGACAGCAAATGAAAAACTGTTTTTT	CASSLGTANEKLFF
TRBV4-2	few	TRBJ1-2	.	TGTGCCAGCAGCCCCATGGGGGGAGAGGCTGGCTACACCTTC	CASSPMGGEAGYTF
TRBV19	few	TRBJ1-5	.	TGTGCCAGTAGTATAGATCGGGAGCAGCCCCAGCATTTT	CASSIDREQPQHF
TRBV19	.	TRBJ2-5	.	TGTGCCAGTAGTCCACAGGACCAAGAGACCCAGTACTTC	CASSPQDQETQYF
TRBV20-1	once	TRBJ1-1	.	TGCAGTGCTGGAGAGACGGGTGCTTTCTTT	CSAGETGAFF
TRBV7-2	.	TRBJ1-1	.	TGTGCCAGCAGCTTAGTCCGGGGGAGGTACACTGAAGCTTTCTTT	CASSLVRGRYTEAFF
TRBV30	.	TRBJ2-5	TRBD1	TGTGCCTGGAGTATCCCGGGACAGGGCCTGGGGGAGACCCAGTACTTC	CAWSIPGQGLGETQYF
TRBV9	few	TRBJ2-5	.	TGTGCCAGCAGCGTAGGCCCCAGCCAAGAGACCCAGTACTTC	CASSVGPSQETQYF
TRBV4-3	few	TRBJ2-3	.	TGCGCCAGCAGCCAAGAGTCGGCAGATACGCAGTATTTT	CASSQESADTQYF
TRBV19	.	TRBJ2-3	TRBD1	TGTGCCAGTAGTACGGGACAGGGGGATACGCAGTATTTT	CASSTGQGDTQYF
TRBV9	few	TRBJ1-4	.	TGTGCCAGCAGCCCCCGTCACAGGGTGGCTAATGAAAAACTGTTTTTT	CASSPRHRVANEKLFF
TRBV9	.	TRBJ1-5	TRBD1	TGTGCCAGCAGCGCGTGGGGACAGGAGAATCAGCCCCAGCATTTT	CASSAWGQENQPQHF
TRBV4-2	few	TRBJ2-5	.	TGTGCCAGCAGCCAAGAATGGGGGGGCCATGAGACCCAGTACTTC	CASSQEWGGHETQYF
TRBV9	.	TRBJ1-1	TRBD1	TGTGCCAGCAACAGAGACAGGGGGCGCGGGGGGATGAACACTGAAGCTTTCTTT	CASNRDRGRGGMNTEAFF
TRBV20-1	few	TRBJ2-3	.	TGCAGTGCCCGGGGGGATACGCAGTATTTT	CSARGDTQYF
TRBV4-1	few	TRBJ2-3	TRBD2	TGCGCCAGCAGCCAATCCCCCACAGCGGGGGGCACAGATACGCAGTATTTT	CASSQSPTAGGTDTQYF
TRBV2	few	TRBJ2-7	TRBD1	TGTGCCAGCAGCAGGACAGGCGACTACGAGCAGTACTTC	CASSRTGDYEQYF
TRBV7-3	few	TRBJ2-3	.	TGTGCCAGCAGCTTAATGGTTGGGAGGCAGTATTTT	CASSLMVGRQYF
TRBV5-1	.	TRBJ1-1	.	TGCGCCAGCAGCTTGGGAGCAGGACTGATGAACACTGAAGCTTTCTTT	CASSLGAGLMNTEAFF
TRBV28	few	TRBJ2-7	.	TGTGCCAGCAGTGGGGACAAGGGCTACGAGCAGTACTTC	CASSGDKGYEQYF
TRBV30	few	TRBJ1-5	.	TGTGCCTGGAGTAGTAGCGGAAATCAGCCCCAGCATTTT	CAWSSSGNQPQHF
TRBV30	.	TRBJ1-1	.	TGTGCCTGGACCGGACAGTTAGACACTGAAGCTTTCTTT	CAWTGQLDTEAFF
TRBV9	.	TRBJ2-5	TRBD2	TGTGCCAGCAGCGGAGGACTAGCAGAGACCCAGTACTTC	CASSGGLAETQYF
TRBV5-1	.	TRBJ2-5	.	TGCGCCAGCAGCTTGGGAGGCCAAGAGACCCAGTACTTC	CASSLGGQETQYF
TRBV9	.	TRBJ1-6	.	TGTGCCAGCAGCCCTCAGCCACAGAACCAGGGCTCACCCCTCCACTTT	CASSPQPQNQGSPLHF
TRBV5-1	few	TRBJ2-1	TRBD1	TGCGCCAGCAGCTTGGCAGGGGACAGCAATTACAATGAGCAGTTCTTC	CASSLAGDSNYNEQFF
TRBV4-3	few	TRBJ2-5	.	TGCGCCAGCAGCCAAGACCTCCAGGCGACCCAGTACTTC	CASSQDLQATQYF
TRBV7-2	.	TRBJ2-3	TRBD1	TGTGCCAGCAGCCTGGGACAGGGGGAGCAAGCGCAGTATTTT	CASSLGQGEQAQYF
TRBV28	.	TRBJ1-1	TRBD1	TGTGCCAGCAGTTTATCGGACAGGGATGCTTTCTTT	CASSLSDRDAFF
TRBV25-1	few	TRBJ1-3	.	TGTGCCAGCAGTGAACTAGCCCTCTCTGGAAACACCATATATTTT	CASSELALSGNTIYF
TRBV7-9	.	TRBJ2-5	.	TGTGCCAGCAGCCCCCAGGGCAGTTCGGGAGAGACCCAGTACTTC	CASSPQGSSGETQYF